The subject of this entry is one T cell receptor (beta chain). Since a much larger clone is just one base distant, this may be a read error. Germline-derived CDR1 and CDR2 are MNHEY and SMNVEV (reference sequence). V gave up 2 bases and J gave up 4 bases, with 18 bases separating them. The CDR3 length is 17 residues. The authors ran a second PCR of about 6 to 11 cycles using a sample-barcoded 5' primer and a J-beta primer mix. Each CDR3 protein gets one entry after TCRdb re-called the 5' RACE reads with MiXCR. Here the sample spans 650,000 to 700,000 distinct CDR3 sequences, over 40% being singletons. This specimen comes from a study of blood T cells in healthy people across ages.

The chain employs TRBV27 and TRBJ2-1; TRBD2 might be the D (5 bases). Source material: blood. The TCR was taken from a woman over 75 in good health. CDR3 nucleotides: TGTGCCAGCAGTTTAATGGGGAGCACCCATTTATACAATGAGCAGTTCTTC. Translating gives CASSLMGSTHLYNEQFF.